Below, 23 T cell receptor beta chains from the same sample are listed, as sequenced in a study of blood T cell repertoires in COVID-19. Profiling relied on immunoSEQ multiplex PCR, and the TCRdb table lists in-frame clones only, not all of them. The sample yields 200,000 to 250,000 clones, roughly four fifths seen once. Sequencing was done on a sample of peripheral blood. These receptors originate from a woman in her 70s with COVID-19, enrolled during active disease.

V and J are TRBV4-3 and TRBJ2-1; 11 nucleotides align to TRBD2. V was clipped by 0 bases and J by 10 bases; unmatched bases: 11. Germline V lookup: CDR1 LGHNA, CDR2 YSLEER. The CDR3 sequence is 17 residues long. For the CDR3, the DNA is TGCGCCAGCAGCCAAGACTATGGGACTAGCGGCTCGCTCGAGCAGTTCTTC. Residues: CASSQDYGTSGSLEQFF.

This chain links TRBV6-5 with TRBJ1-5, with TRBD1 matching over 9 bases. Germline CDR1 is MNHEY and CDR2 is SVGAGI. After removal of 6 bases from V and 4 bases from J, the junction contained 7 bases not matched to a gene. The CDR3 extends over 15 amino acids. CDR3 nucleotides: TGTGCCAGCAGGGGTCCGGGACAGGGAAATCAGCCCCAGCATTTT. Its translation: CASRGPGQGNQPQHF.

CDR3 sequence reads: CASGPATDEQFF. The CDR3 DNA sequence: TGTGCTAGTGGCCCAGCGACCGATGAGCAGTTCTTC. The chain is built from TRBV12-5 and TRBJ2-1, with D hard to call. Deletions cut 6 bases from V and 8 bases from J, with 11 bases between. CDR1 and CDR2 from the germline V gene are LGHNT and FRNRAP. There are 12 residues in the CDR3.

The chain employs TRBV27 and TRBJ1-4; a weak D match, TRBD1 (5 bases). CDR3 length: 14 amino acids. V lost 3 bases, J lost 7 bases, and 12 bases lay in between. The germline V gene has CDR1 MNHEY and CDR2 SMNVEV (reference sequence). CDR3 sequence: CASSLAGNGEKLFF. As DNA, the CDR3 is TGTGCCAGCAGTTTGGCAGGGAACGGTGAAAAACTGTTTTTT.

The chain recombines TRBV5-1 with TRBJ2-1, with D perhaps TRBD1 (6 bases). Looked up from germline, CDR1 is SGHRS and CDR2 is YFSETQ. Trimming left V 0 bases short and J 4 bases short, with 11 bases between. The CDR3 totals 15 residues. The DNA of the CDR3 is TGCGCCAGCAGCTTGGACTCAGGGGAGTACAATGAGCAGTTCTTC. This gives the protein CASSLDSGEYNEQFF.

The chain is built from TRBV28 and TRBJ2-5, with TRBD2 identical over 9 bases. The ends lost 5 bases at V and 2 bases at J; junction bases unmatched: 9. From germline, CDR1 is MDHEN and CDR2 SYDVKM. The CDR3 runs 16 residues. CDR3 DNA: TGTGCCAGCAGTCCCCCTAGCGGGGTTATACAAGAGACCCAGTACTTC. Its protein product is CASSPPSGVIQETQYF. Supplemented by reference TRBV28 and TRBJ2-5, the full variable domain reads DVKVTQSSRYLVKRTGEKVFLECVQDMDHENMFWYRQDPGLGLRLIYFSYDVKMKEKGDIPEGYSVSREKKERFSLILESASTNQTSMYLCASSPPSGVIQETQYFGPGTRLLVL.

The CDR3 nucleotides are TGCGCCAGCAGCCTGCAGGGAACGGGCCCCCAGCATTTT. Amino acid sequence: CASSLQGTGPQHF. This chain links TRBV5-1 with TRBJ1-5, with TRBD1 as a possible D gene (5 bases). The CDR3 runs to 13 residues. Trimming removed 4 bases from V and 10 bases from J, with 15 bases in between. Germline V lookup: CDR1 SGHRS, CDR2 YFSETQ.

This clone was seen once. The CDR3 spells CSGGGGDTEAFF. CDR3 DNA sequence: TGCAGCGGAGGGGGGGGCGACACTGAAGCTTTCTTT. The V call is TRBV29-1, the J call TRBJ1-1; tentatively, D is TRBD1 (6 bases). Germline CDR1 and CDR2: SQVTM and ANQGSEA. Trimming took off 7 bases at V and 3 bases at J, with 12 bases between the two ends. The CDR3 consists of 12 residues.

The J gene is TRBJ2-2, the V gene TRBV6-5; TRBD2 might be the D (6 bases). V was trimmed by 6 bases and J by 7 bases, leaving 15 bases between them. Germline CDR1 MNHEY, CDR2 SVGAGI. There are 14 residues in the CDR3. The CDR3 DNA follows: TGTGCCAGCAGCAACGCACGGGGGAACGGGGAGCTGTTTTTT. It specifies CASSNARGNGELFF.

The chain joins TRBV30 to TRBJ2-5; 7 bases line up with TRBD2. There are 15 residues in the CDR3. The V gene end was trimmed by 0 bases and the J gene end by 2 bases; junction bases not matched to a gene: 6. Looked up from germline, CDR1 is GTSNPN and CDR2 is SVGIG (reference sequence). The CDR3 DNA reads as TGTGCCTGGAGTGTACAGGCTAGCGGACAAGAGACCCAGTACTTC. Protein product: CAWSVQASGQETQYF.

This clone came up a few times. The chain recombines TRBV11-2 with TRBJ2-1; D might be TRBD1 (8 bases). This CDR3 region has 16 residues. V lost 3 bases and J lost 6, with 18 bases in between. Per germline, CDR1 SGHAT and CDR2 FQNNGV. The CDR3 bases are TGTGCCAGCAGCTTCTCACAGGGGGGGGCCATCAATGAGCAGTTCTTC. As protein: CASSFSQGGAINEQFF.

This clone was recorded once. CDR3 loop: CASSFGQGWQPQHF. The CDR3 coding sequence is TGTGCCAGCAGTTTTGGGCAGGGTTGGCAGCCCCAGCATTTT. The chain combines TRBV7-2 with TRBJ1-5, with TRBD1 as a possible D gene (5 bases). Germline V gene sequence: CDR1 SGHTA, CDR2 FQGNSA. CDR3 size: 14 residues. Trimming left V 6 bases short and J 7 bases short, with 16 bases between.

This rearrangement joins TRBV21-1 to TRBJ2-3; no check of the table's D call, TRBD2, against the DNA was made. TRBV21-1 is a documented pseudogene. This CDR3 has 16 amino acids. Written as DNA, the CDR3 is TGTGCCAGCAGCGAGCTTCTAGCGCCTAGCACAGATACGCAGTATTTT. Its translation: CASSELLAPSTDTQYF.

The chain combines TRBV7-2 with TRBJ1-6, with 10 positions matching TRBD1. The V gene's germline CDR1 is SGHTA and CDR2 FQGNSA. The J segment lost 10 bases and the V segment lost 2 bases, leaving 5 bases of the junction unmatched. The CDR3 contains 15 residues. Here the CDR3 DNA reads TGTGCCAGCAGCTTAACGACAGGGGGCCGGTCACCCCTCCACTTT. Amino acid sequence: CASSLTTGGRSPLHF.

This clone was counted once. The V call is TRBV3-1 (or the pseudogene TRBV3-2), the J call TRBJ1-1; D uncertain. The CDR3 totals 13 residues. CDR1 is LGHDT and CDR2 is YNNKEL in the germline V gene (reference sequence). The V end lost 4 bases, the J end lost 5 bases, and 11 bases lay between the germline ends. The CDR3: CASSLGEGTEAFF. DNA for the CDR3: TGTGCCAGCAGCCTCGGGGAGGGTACTGAAGCTTTCTTT.

In DNA form, the CDR3 reads TGTGCCAGCAGCTTGTTTGGGACAGGGGTTAGTGAGCAGTTCTTC. Encoded protein: CASSLFGTGVSEQFF. The chain joins TRBV5-6 to TRBJ2-1; TRBD1 matches at 10 bases. Germline assignment: CDR1 SGHDT and CDR2 YYEEEE. V trimming: 1 base; J trimming: 9 bases; junction bases outside the gene matches: 7. This CDR3 is 15 amino acids long.

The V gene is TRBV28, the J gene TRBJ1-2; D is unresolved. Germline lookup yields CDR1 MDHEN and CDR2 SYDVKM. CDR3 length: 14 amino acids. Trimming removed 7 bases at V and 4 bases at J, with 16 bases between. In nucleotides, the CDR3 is TGTGCCAGCACCAAACCGAGGGTAGGCTATGGCTACACCTTC. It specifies CASTKPRVGYGYTF.

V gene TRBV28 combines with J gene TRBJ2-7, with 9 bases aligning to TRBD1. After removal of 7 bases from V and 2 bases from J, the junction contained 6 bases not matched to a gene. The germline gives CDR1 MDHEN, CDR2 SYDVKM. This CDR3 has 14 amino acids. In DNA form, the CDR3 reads TGTGCCAGCACCTACAACAGGGGGCCCTACGAGCAGTACTTC. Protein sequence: CASTYNRGPYEQYF. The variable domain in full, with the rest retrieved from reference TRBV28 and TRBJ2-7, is DVKVTQSSRYLVKRTGEKVFLECVQDMDHENMFWYRQDPGLGLRLIYFSYDVKMKEKGDIPEGYSVSREKKERFSLILESASTNQTSMYLCASTYNRGPYEQYFGPGTRLTVT.

CDR3 DNA sequence: TGTGCCAGCAGCCCCCGGGGAGGGGATGGAAACACCATATATTTT. Translated, it gives CASSPRGGDGNTIYF. J is TRBJ1-3 and V is TRBV6-5, with D maybe TRBD1 (5 bases). The CDR3 has 15 residues. V lost 6 bases and J 3 bases, leaving 15 bases between the germline ends. The germline CDR1 and CDR2 sequences are MNHEY and SVGAGI.

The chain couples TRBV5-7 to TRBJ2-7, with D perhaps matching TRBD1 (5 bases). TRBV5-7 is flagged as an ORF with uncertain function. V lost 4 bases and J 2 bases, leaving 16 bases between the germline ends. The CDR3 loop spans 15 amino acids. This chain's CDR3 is CASSEDRRFAYEQYF. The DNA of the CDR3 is TGTGCCAGCAGCGAAGACAGACGGTTCGCCTACGAGCAGTACTTC.

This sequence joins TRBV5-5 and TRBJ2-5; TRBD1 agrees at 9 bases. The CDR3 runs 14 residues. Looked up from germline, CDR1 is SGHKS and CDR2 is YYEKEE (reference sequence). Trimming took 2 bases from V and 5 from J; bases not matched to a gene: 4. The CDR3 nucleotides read TGTGCCAGCAGCTTACAGGGGGCGGGGGAGACCCAGTACTTC. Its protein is CASSLQGAGETQYF.

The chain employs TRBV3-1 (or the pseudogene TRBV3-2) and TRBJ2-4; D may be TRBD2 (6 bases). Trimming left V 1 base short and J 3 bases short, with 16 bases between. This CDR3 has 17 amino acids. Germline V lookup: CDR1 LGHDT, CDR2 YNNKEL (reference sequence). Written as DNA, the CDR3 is TGTGCCAGCAGCCAAGCCGGGGCGAGGAGGGGCAAAAACATTCAGTACTTC. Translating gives CASSQAGARRGKNIQYF.

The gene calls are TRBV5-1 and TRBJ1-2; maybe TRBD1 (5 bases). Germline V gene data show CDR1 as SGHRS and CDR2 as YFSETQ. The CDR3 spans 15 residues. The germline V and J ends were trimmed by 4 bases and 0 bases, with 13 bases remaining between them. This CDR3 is CASSPGGRANYGYTF. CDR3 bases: TGCGCCAGCAGCCCGGGAGGCAGGGCTAACTATGGCTACACCTTC.